The present entry profiles one T cell receptor (beta chain) with its context. These data come from a study of blood T cell repertoires in COVID-19. In the study overall: Sources were T cells, B-cell-depleted T cells, or PBMCs; the material itself was cDNA or gDNA.

The method was immunoSEQ multiplex PCR; TCRdb's version includes in-frame clones alone and lacks a portion of them. The sample includes 200,000 to 300,000 clones, about 82% seen only once; the top ten take approximately 2%. The receptor's source is a woman aged 45-65 years who had recovered from COVID-19. The specimen was PBMCs or T cells enriched from blood (not recorded which).

CDR3 region: CASSSTSMETQYF. The CDR3 DNA reads TGCGCCAGCAGCTCTACTAGTATGGAGACCCAGTACTTC. This rearrangement joins TRBV5-1 to TRBJ2-5; possibly TRBD2 for D (5 bases). The germline V gene has CDR1 SGHRS and CDR2 YFSETQ. Trimming removed 3 bases at V and 5 bases at J, with 11 bases between. The CDR3 is 13 residues long.